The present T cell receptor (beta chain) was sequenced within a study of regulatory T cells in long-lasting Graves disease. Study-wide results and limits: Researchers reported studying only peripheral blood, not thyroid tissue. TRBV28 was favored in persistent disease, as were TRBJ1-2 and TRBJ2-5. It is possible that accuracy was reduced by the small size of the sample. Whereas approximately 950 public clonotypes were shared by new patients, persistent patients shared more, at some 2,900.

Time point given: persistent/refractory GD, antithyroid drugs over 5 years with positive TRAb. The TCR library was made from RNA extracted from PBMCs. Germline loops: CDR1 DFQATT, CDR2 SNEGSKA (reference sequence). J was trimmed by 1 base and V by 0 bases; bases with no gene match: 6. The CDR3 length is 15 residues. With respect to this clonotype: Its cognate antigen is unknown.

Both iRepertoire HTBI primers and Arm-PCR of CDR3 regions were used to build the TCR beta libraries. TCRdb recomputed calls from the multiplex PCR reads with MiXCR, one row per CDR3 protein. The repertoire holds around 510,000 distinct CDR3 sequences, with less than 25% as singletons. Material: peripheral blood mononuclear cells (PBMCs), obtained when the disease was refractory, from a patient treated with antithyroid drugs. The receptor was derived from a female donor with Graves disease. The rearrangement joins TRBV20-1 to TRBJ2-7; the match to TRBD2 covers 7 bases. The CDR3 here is CSARDREDPSYEQYF. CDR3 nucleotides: TGCAGTGCTAGAGATCGGGAGGACCCTTCCTACGAGCAGTACTTC.